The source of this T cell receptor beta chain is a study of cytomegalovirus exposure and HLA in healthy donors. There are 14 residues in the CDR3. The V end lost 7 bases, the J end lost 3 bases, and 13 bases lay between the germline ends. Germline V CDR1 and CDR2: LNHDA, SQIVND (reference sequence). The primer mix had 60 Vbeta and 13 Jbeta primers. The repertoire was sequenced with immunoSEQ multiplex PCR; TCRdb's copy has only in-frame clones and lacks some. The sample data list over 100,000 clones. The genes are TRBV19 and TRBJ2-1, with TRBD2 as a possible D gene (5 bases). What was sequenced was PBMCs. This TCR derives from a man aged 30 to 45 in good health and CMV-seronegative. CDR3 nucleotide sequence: TGTGCCAGTAACCCCGCTACTAGCTACAATGAGCAGTTCTTC. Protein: CASNPATSYNEQFF.